The present T cell receptor beta chain was sequenced within a study of CD8 T cells in ankylosing spondylitis. Quantitative 5'-RACE was performed with molecular barcodes, and it yielded the TCR beta libraries. TCRdb re-called the 5' RACE reads with MiXCR, one entry per CDR3 protein. The sample carries a few hundred thousand distinct CDR3 sequences, over 9.5% recorded once. The CDR3 numbers 10 amino acids, ends counted. Germline lookup yields CDR1 SGHRS and CDR2 YFSETQ. This clonotype appeared many times. No conserved phenylalanine or tryptophan is present at the end of the CDR3, so a read error is the likely explanation. No DNA is shown, since the ends of the CDR3 on it are uncertain; the CDR3 is the one TCRdb lists.

The receptor comes from a male donor with ankylosing spondylitis or in good health (not recorded which). The chain couples TRBV5-1 to TRBJ1-2. The material sequenced was blood, either unsorted or a sorted T cell fraction (not recorded which). CDR3 loop: CASSLRGFFP.